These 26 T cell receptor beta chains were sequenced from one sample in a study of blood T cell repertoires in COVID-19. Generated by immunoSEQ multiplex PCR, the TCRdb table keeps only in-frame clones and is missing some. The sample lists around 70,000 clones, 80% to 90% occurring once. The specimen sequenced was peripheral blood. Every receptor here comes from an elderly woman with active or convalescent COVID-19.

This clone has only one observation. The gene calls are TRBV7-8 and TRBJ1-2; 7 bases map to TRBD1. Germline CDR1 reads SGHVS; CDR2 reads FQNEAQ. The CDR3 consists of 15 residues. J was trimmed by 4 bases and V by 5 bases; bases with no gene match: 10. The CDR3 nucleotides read TGTGCCAGCAGCCTCATACCGGGACAGAGCTATGGCTACACCTTC. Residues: CASSLIPGQSYGYTF. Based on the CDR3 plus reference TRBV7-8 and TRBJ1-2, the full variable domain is GAGVSQSPRYKVAKRGQDVALRCDPISGHVSLFWYQQALGQGPEFLTYFQNEAQLDKSGLPSDRFFAERPEGSVSTLKIQRTQQEDSAVYLCASSLIPGQSYGYTFGSGTRLTVV.

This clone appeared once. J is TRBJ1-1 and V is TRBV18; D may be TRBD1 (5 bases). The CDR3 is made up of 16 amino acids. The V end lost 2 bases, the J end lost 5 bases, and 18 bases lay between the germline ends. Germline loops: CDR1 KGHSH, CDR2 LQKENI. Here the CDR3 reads CASSPEKGWVVTEAFF. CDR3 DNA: TGTGCCAGCTCACCAGAGAAGGGGTGGGTGGTTACTGAAGCTTTCTTT.

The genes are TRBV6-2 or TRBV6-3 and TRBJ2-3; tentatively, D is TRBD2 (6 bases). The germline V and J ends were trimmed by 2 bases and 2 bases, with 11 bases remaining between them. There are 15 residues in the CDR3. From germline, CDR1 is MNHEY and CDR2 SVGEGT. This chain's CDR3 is CASSYEAGFTDTQYF. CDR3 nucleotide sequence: TGTGCCAGCAGTTACGAGGCGGGATTCACAGATACGCAGTATTTT.

CDR3 amino acids: CASRISSGSTDTQYF. The CDR3 DNA is TGTGCCAGCCGAATCTCTAGCGGTAGCACAGATACGCAGTATTTT. This chain joins TRBV28 and TRBJ2-3; the match to TRBD2 covers 7 bases. Trimming cost V 8 bases and J 0 bases; bases outside gene matches: 8. Germline loops: CDR1 MDHEN, CDR2 SYDVKM. This CDR3 spans 15 amino acids.

CDR3 region: CATSGIGVEAFF. CDR3 nucleotides: TGTGCCACCAGCGGAATAGGAGTTGAAGCTTTCTTT. The V and J genes are TRBV15 and TRBJ1-1, with D unclear. There are 12 residues in the CDR3. Germline V gives CDR1 LNHNV, CDR2 YYDKDF (reference sequence). The V end was cut by 5 bases, the J end by 7 bases, with 11 bases between.

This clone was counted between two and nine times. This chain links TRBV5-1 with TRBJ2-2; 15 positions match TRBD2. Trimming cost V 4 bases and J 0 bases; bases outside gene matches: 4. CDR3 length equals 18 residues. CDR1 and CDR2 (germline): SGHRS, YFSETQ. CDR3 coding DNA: TGCGCCAGCAGCACCGGACTAGCGGGGGGGTCGAACACCGGGGAGCTGTTTTTT. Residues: CASSTGLAGGSNTGELFF.

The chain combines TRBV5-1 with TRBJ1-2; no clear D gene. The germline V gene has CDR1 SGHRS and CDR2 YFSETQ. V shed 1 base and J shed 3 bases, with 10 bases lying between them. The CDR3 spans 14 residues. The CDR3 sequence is CASSLSGEYYGYTF. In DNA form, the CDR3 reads TGCGCCAGCAGCTTGAGCGGGGAATACTATGGCTACACCTTC.

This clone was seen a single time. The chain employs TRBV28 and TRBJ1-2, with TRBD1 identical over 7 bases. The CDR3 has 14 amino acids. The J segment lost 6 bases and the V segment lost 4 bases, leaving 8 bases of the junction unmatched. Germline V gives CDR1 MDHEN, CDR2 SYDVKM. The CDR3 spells CASSSADRVDGYTF. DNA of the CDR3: TGTGCCAGCAGTTCCGCAGACAGGGTCGATGGCTACACCTTC.

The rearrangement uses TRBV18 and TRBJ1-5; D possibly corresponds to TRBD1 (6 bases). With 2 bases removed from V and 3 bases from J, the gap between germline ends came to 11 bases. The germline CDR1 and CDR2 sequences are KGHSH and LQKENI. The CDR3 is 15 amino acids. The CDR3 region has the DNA TGTGCCAGCTCACCAACAGGACAGCCCAATCAGCCCCAGCATTTT. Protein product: CASSPTGQPNQPQHF.

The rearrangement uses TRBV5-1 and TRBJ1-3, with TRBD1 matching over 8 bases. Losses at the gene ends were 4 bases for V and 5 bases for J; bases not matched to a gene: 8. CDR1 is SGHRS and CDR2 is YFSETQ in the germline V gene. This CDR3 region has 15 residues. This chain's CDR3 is CASSLAGQGRNTIYF. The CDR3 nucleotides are TGCGCCAGCAGCCTTGCCGGACAGGGACGAAACACCATATATTTT.

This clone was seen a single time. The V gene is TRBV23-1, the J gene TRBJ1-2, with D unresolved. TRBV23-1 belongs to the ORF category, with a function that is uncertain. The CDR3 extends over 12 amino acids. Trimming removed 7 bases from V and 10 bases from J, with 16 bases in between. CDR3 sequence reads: CASTSWRPVYTF. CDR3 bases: TGCGCCAGCACATCCTGGAGACCTGTCTACACCTTC.

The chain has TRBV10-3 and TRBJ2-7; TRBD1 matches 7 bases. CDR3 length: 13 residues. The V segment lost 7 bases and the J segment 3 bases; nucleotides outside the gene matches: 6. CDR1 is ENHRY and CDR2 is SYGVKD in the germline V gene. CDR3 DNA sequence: TGTGCCATCACCCGGGACAGTAACTACGAGCAGTACTTC. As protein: CAITRDSNYEQYF.

The CDR3 sequence: CAWSQAVEQFF. CDR3 sequence (DNA): TGTGCCTGGAGTCAAGCCGTTGAGCAGTTCTTC. The J gene is TRBJ2-1, the V gene TRBV30; no clear D gene. The CDR3 contains 11 residues. The V gene lost 2 bases and the J gene lost 9 bases, with 8 bases spanning the gap. Per the germline V gene, CDR1 is GTSNPN and CDR2 is SVGIG (reference sequence).

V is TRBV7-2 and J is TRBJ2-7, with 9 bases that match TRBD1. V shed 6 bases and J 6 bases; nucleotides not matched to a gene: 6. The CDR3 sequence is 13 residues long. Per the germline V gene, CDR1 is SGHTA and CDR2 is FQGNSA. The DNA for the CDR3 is TGTGCCAGCAGGTGGGACAGGGCGTCCGAGCAGTACTTC. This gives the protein CASRWDRASEQYF.

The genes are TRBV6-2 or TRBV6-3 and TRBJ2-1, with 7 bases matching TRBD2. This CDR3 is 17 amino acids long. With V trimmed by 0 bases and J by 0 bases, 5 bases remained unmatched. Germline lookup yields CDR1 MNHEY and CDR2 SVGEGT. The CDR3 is CASSYSRGRASYNEQFF. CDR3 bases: TGTGCCAGCAGTTACTCGCGGGGGAGGGCCTCCTACAATGAGCAGTTCTTC.

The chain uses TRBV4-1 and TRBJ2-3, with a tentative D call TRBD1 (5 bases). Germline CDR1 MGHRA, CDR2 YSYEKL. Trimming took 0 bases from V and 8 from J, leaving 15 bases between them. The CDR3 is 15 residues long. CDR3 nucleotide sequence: TGCGCCAGCAGCCAAGATGAAGGACAACCAGCTACGCAGTATTTT. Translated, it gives CASSQDEGQPATQYF.

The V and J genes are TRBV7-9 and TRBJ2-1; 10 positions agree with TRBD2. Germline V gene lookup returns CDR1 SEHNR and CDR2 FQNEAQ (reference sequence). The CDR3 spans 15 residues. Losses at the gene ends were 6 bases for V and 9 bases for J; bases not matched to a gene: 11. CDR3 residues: CASRIPGTSEAEQFF. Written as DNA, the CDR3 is TGTGCCAGCAGAATACCAGGGACTAGCGAGGCTGAGCAGTTCTTC.

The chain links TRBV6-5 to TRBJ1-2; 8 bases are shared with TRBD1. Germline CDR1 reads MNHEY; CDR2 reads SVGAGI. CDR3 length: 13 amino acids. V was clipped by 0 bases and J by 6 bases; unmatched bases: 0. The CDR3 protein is CASSYSTGDGYTF. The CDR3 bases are TGTGCCAGCAGTTACTCGACAGGGGATGGCTACACCTTC.

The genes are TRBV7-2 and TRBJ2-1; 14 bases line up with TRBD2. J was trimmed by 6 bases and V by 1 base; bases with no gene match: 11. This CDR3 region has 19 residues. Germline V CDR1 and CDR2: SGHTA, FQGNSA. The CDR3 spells CASSLESIGTSGSRNEQFF. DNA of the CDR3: TGTGCCAGCAGCTTAGAGAGCATAGGGACTAGCGGGAGTCGCAATGAGCAGTTCTTC.

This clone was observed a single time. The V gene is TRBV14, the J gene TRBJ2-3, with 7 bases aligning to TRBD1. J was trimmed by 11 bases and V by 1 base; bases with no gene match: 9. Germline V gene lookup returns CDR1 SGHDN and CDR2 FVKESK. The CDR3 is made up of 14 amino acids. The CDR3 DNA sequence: TGTGCCAGCAGCCAAGTATACCGGGACAGCAGGCAGTATTTT. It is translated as CASSQVYRDSRQYF.

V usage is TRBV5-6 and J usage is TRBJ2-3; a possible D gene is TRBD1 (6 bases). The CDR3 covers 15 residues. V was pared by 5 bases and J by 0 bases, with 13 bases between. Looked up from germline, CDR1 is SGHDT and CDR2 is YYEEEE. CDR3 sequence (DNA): TGTGCCAGCAGTTATGACAGGATTAGCACAGATACGCAGTATTTT. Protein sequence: CASSYDRISTDTQYF.

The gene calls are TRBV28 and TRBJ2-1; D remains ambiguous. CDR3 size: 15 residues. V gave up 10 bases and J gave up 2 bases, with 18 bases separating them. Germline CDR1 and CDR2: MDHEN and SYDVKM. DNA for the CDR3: TGTGCCACCACACGAATTATGGCCGCCTACAATGAGCAGTTCTTC. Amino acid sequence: CATTRIMAAYNEQFF.

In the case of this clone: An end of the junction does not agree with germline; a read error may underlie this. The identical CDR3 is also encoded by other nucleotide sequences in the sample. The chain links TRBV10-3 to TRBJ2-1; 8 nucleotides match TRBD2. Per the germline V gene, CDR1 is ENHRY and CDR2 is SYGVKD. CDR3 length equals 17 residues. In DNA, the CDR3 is TGTGCTATCAGTTCGTCGGTGGGCGGGGGGTCCTACAATGAGCAGTTCTTC. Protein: CAISSSVGGGSYNEQFF.

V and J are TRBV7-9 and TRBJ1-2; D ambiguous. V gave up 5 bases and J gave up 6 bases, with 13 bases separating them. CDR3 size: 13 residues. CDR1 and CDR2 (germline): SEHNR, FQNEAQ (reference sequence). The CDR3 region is CASSRGYPHGYTF. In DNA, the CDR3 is TGTGCCAGCAGCCGGGGTTACCCTCATGGCTACACCTTC.

The CDR3 reads CASSQGQGLNSPLHF. The CDR3 nucleotides are TGTGCCAGCAGCCAAGGACAGGGCCTAAATTCACCCCTCCACTTT. This chain uses TRBV3-1 (or the pseudogene TRBV3-2) with TRBJ1-6, with 7 positions matching TRBD1. With V trimmed by 1 base and J by 7 bases, 4 bases remained unmatched. The CDR3 is 15 residues long. CDR1 is LGHDT and CDR2 is YNNKEL in the germline V gene (reference sequence).

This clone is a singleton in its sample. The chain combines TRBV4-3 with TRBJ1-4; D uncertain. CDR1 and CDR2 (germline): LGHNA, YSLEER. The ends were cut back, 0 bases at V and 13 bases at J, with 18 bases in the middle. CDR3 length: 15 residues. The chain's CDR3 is CASSQEVPPVQVLFF. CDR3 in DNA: TGCGCCAGCAGCCAAGAGGTTCCACCCGTTCAGGTACTGTTTTTT.